One and the same sample provided the 14 T cell receptor beta chains below, sequenced in a study of T cell responses to AZD1222 COVID-19 vaccine. Data came from immunoSEQ multiplex PCR; TCRdb stores just in-frame clones and leaves some out. The sample carries about 120,000 clones, over 75% recorded once. This material consisted of peripheral blood, taken on day 0 of AZD1222 vaccination. All receptors come from an adult in good health.

The V and J genes are TRBV7-9 and TRBJ2-1, with 7 bases fitting TRBD1. Germline CDR1 and CDR2: SEHNR and FQNEAQ (reference sequence). The CDR3 covers 17 residues. With V trimmed by 5 bases and J by 0 bases, 10 bases remained unmatched. DNA of the CDR3: TGTGCCAGCAGCCAACCCCGGGACAGTTCCTCCTACAATGAGCAGTTCTTC. It specifies CASSQPRDSSSYNEQFF.

Concerning this clone: A read error may produce the germline difference seen at one junction end. The rearrangement links TRBV6-6 to TRBJ2-7; 7 bases fit TRBD1. The CDR3 contains 11 residues. The germline CDR1 and CDR2 sequences are MNHNY and SVGAGI (reference sequence). The CDR3 sequence: CASSLAGTVLF. CDR3 bases: TGTGCCAGCAGTTTGGCCGGGACAGTGTTATTC.

This chain uses TRBV27 with TRBJ2-7; D is ambiguous. CDR3 size: 14 residues. Trimming removed 2 bases at V and 8 bases at J, with 16 bases between. Germline loops: CDR1 MNHEY, CDR2 SMNVEV (reference sequence). The CDR3 loop reads CASSLAPTPLKQYF. DNA for the CDR3: TGTGCCAGCAGTTTAGCCCCGACCCCCCTCAAGCAGTACTTC.

V usage is TRBV28 and J usage is TRBJ2-7; D call uncertain. V shed 5 bases and J shed 3 bases, with 2 bases lying between them. CDR3 length: 10 amino acids. Germline values: CDR1 MDHEN, CDR2 SYDVKM. The CDR3 sequence is CASSNYEQYF. The CDR3 DNA is TGTGCCAGCAGTAACTACGAGCAGTACTTC. Full variable domain (outside the CDR3, taken from reference TRBV28 and TRBJ2-7): DVKVTQSSRYLVKRTGEKVFLECVQDMDHENMFWYRQDPGLGLRLIYFSYDVKMKEKGDIPEGYSVSREKKERFSLILESASTNQTSMYLCASSNYEQYFGPGTRLTVT.

The V and J genes are TRBV5-6 and TRBJ1-6; 11 positions match TRBD1. The V and J ends lost 4 bases and 10 bases, in that order; junction bases with no gene match: 7. There are 15 residues in the CDR3. CDR1 and CDR2 (germline): SGHDT, YYEEEE. The CDR3 here is CASSPGTGGQSPLHF. The DNA of the CDR3 is TGTGCCAGCAGCCCCGGGACAGGGGGACAATCACCCCTCCACTTT. Together with reference TRBV5-6 and TRBJ1-6, the CDR3 gives the full variable domain: DAGVTQSPTHLIKTRGQQVTLRCSPKSGHDTVSWYQQALGQGPQFIFQYYEEEERQRGNFPDRFSGHQFPNYSSELNVNALLLGDSALYLCASSPGTGGQSPLHFGNGTRLTVT.

This chain uses TRBV5-1 with TRBJ2-1, with D tentatively TRBD1 or TRBD2 (6 bases each). Germline CDR1 and CDR2: SGHRS and YFSETQ. The V gene lost 2 bases and the J gene lost 6 bases, with 9 bases spanning the gap. This CDR3 region has 13 residues. The CDR3 nucleotides read TGCGCCAGCAGCTTAAGGGGGGTCAATGAGCAGTTCTTC. It encodes CASSLRGVNEQFF. The full variable domain, in which reference TRBV5-1 and TRBJ2-1 provide the parts outside the CDR3, is KAGVTQTPRYLIKTRGQQVTLSCSPISGHRSVSWYQQTPGQGLQFLFEYFSETQRNKGNFPGRFSGRQFSNSRSEMNVSTLELGDSALYLCASSLRGVNEQFFGPGTRLTVL.

In its sample, this clone was seen once. The rearrangement links TRBV5-4 to TRBJ2-1; 11 bases align to TRBD2. V dropped 2 bases and J dropped 8; count of bases not matched to a gene: 6. The germline V gene encodes CDR1 SGHNT and CDR2 YYREEE (reference sequence). This CDR3 has 15 amino acids. The chain's CDR3 is CASSFLAGGQDEQFF. The CDR3 DNA sequence: TGTGCCAGCAGCTTCTTAGCGGGGGGGCAGGATGAGCAGTTCTTC.

This clone was counted between two and nine times. The rearrangement links TRBV19 to TRBJ1-5, with D perhaps matching TRBD1 (6 bases). CDR3 length: 14 amino acids. Germline V CDR1 and CDR2: LNHDA, SQIVND (reference sequence). With 4 bases removed from V and 5 bases from J, the gap between germline ends came to 12 bases. The CDR3 spells CASSNPGTHQPQHF. The CDR3 nucleotides read TGTGCCAGTAGTAACCCCGGGACACATCAGCCCCAGCATTTT.

This clone was counted a few times. V gene TRBV6-1 combines with J gene TRBJ1-1; no reliable D call. There are 14 residues in the CDR3. Deletions cut 2 bases from V and 6 bases from J, with 13 bases between. The germline V gene encodes CDR1 MNHNS and CDR2 SASEGT. The DNA for the CDR3 is TGTGCCAGCAGTGAATGGGTCGTTGACTCTGAAGCTTTCTTT. Amino acid sequence: CASSEWVVDSEAFF.

The gene calls are TRBV7-6 and TRBJ1-4, with 11 bases aligning to TRBD1. This CDR3 region has 15 residues. V was clipped by 4 bases and J by 6 bases; unmatched bases: 4. Germline loops: CDR1 SGHVS, CDR2 FNYEAQ. CDR3 DNA sequence: TGTGCCAGCAGCTCCGGACAGGGGGCTTATGAAAAACTGTTTTTT. Residues: CASSSGQGAYEKLFF.

V usage is TRBV7-2 and J usage is TRBJ1-1; D not certain. Germline V gene lookup returns CDR1 SGHTA and CDR2 FQGNSA. This CDR3 contains 13 residues. V lost 5 bases, J lost 1 base, and 8 bases lay in between. The CDR3 protein is CASSLVTNTEAFF. The CDR3 region has the DNA TGTGCCAGCAGCCTAGTGACGAACACTGAAGCTTTCTTT.

The gene calls are TRBV3-1 (or the pseudogene TRBV3-2) and TRBJ2-5, with TRBD1 identical over 7 bases. J lost 3 bases, V lost 0 bases, and 4 bases had no gene match. Germline V gene sequence: CDR1 LGHDT, CDR2 YNNKEL (reference sequence). The CDR3 extends over 15 amino acids. The CDR3, as DNA: TGTGCCAGCAGCCAAGATTCGCAGGGGGAAGAGACCCAGTACTTC. As protein: CASSQDSQGEETQYF.

CDR3 coding DNA: TGCAGCGTTGAGTTAGGGATTGAGTCCCAGTACTTC. This encodes CSVELGIESQYF. This chain connects TRBV29-1 to TRBJ2-5, with D hard to call. This CDR3 contains 12 residues. Germline V gene data show CDR1 as SQVTM and CDR2 as ANQGSEA. Trimming stripped 3 bases from V and 9 bases from J, with 14 bases between.

The V gene is TRBV4-2, the J gene TRBJ1-2, with D tentatively TRBD1 (6 bases). Germline values: CDR1 LGHNA, CDR2 YNFKEQ. The CDR3 contains 16 residues. Trimming cost V 0 bases and J 4 bases, with 15 bases left between them. The CDR3 sequence is CASSQDRGGVGYGYTF. CDR3 nucleotide sequence: TGTGCCAGCAGCCAAGATAGAGGGGGAGTAGGCTATGGCTACACCTTC.